Following are 31 T cell receptor beta chains from one sample sequenced in a study of CD8 T cells in Susac syndrome. Reverse transcription of about 0.5 to 1 ug RNA was performed with random hexamers. TCRdb processed the immunoSEQ multiplex PCR reads anew with MiXCR; each CDR3 protein has one entry. The data hold around 70,000 distinct CDR3 sequences, with 90% to 95% observed a single time. Material for sequencing was CD8+ T cells from PBMCs. The receptor source for this set is a human donor with multiple sclerosis.

V is TRBV7-6 and J is TRBJ2-1; 14 nucleotides agree with TRBD2. CDR3 length: 16 residues. Trimming removed 5 bases from V and 3 bases from J; junction bases left unmatched: 3. CDR1 is SGHVS and CDR2 is FNYEAQ in the germline V gene. The CDR3 here is CASSETSGGVYNEQFF. CDR3 DNA sequence: TGTGCCAGCAGCGAGACTAGCGGGGGGGTCTACAATGAGCAGTTCTTC.

The rearrangement links TRBV7-2 to TRBJ2-5; tentative D call: TRBD2 (6 bases). The length of the CDR3 is 18 residues. Germline V lookup: CDR1 SGHTA, CDR2 FQGNSA. V lost 1 base to trimming and J lost 3 bases, with 21 bases between them. The CDR3 loop reads CASSLELAGTHQKETQYF. CDR3 in DNA: TGTGCCAGCAGCTTAGAACTAGCCGGGACTCACCAAAAAGAGACCCAGTACTTC.

The gene calls are TRBV7-8 and TRBJ1-1, with 7 bases fitting TRBD1. V shed 5 bases and J 4 bases; nucleotides not matched to a gene: 7. This CDR3 spans 14 amino acids. CDR1 and CDR2 (germline): SGHVS, FQNEAQ. DNA of the CDR3: TGTGCCAGCAGCGATCGACAGGGTGTCACTGAAGCTTTCTTT. Residues: CASSDRQGVTEAFF.

This clonotype was picked up one time. The CDR3 sequence: CASSFSEYTEAFF. Written as DNA, the CDR3 is TGTGCCAGCAGCTTCTCGGAGTACACTGAAGCTTTCTTT. This rearrangement joins TRBV11-1 to TRBJ1-1; D is ambiguous. The CDR3 length is 13 residues. Germline V gives CDR1 SGHAT, CDR2 FQDESV (reference sequence). Trimming took off 3 bases at V and 3 bases at J, with 8 bases between the two ends.

V is TRBV21-1 and J is TRBJ1-2. TRBV21-1 is given as a pseudogene. There are 11 residues in the CDR3. CDR3 nucleotides: TGTGCCAGCAGCAATTCCTATGGCTACACCTTC. This encodes CASSNSYGYTF.

This clonotype has only one observation. V usage is TRBV20-1 and J usage is TRBJ2-6; D not resolved. The CDR3 is made up of 14 amino acids. Germline values: CDR1 DFQATT, CDR2 SNEGSKA (reference sequence). The germline V and J ends were trimmed by 4 bases and 0 bases, with 7 bases remaining between them. Here the CDR3 reads CSATQVSGANVLTF. The CDR3 nucleotides are TGCAGTGCTACTCAAGTCTCTGGGGCCAACGTCCTGACTTTC.

The rearrangement links TRBV6-4 to TRBJ2-7; 7 positions agree with TRBD1. The CDR3 is 14 residues long. J gave up 5 bases and V 9 bases, and 13 bases lay outside the gene matches. The germline V gene encodes CDR1 MRHNA and CDR2 SNTAGT. CDR3 in amino acids: CARSGWQGVHEQYF. The CDR3 nucleotides are TGTGCCAGGAGCGGTTGGCAGGGGGTCCACGAGCAGTACTTC.

The chain recombines TRBV9 with TRBJ2-7; maybe TRBD2 (5 bases). Germline V CDR1 and CDR2: SGDLS, YYNGEE. This CDR3 has 13 residues. With 3 bases removed from V and 0 bases from J, the gap between germline ends came to 7 bases. The chain's CDR3 is CASSAGISYEQYF. The CDR3 DNA is TGTGCCAGCAGCGCCGGGATCTCCTACGAGCAGTACTTC.

The genes are TRBV5-5 and TRBJ1-1; D unresolved. The V end lost 3 bases, the J end lost 3 bases, and 9 bases lay between the germline ends. The CDR3 covers 13 residues. CDR1 and CDR2 (germline): SGHKS, YYEKEE (reference sequence). The CDR3 loop reads CASSWVVDTEAFF. CDR3 in DNA: TGTGCCAGCAGCTGGGTTGTGGACACTGAAGCTTTCTTT. Based on the CDR3 plus reference TRBV5-5 and TRBJ1-1, the full variable domain is DAGVTQSPTHLIKTRGQQVTLRCSPISGHKSVSWYQQVLGQGPQFIFQYYEKEERGRGNFPDRFSARQFPNYSSELNVNALLLGDSALYLCASSWVVDTEAFFGQGTRLTVV.

The chain carries TRBV19 and TRBJ1-1, with D unresolved. This CDR3 contains 11 residues. Germline V lookup: CDR1 LNHDA, CDR2 SQIVND (reference sequence). Trimming removed 3 bases from V and 8 bases from J, with 7 bases in between. The CDR3 nucleotides are TGTGCCAGTAGTATGCCGCCGGAAGCTTTCTTT. This codes for CASSMPPEAFF.

The chain joins TRBV25-1 to TRBJ1-2; D ambiguous. The CDR3 sequence is 12 residues long. Germline CDR1 and CDR2: MGHDK and SYGVNS. Trimming left V 5 bases short and J 7 bases short, with 11 bases between. CDR3: CASSYGSGGYTF. The CDR3 DNA is TGTGCCAGCAGTTATGGGTCGGGTGGCTACACCTTC.

This chain links TRBV10-3 with TRBJ1-2, with D possibly matching TRBD1 (6 bases). This CDR3 contains 14 residues. Germline CDR1 is ENHRY and CDR2 is SYGVKD. Deletions cut 2 bases from V and 7 bases from J, with 14 bases between. CDR3 protein: CAISEGDTLSGYTF. CDR3 nucleotides: TGTGCCATCAGTGAGGGGGACACTTTAAGTGGCTACACCTTC.

The chain carries TRBV7-9 and TRBJ2-1; TRBD1 agrees at 7 bases. Germline loops: CDR1 SEHNR, CDR2 FQNEAQ (reference sequence). The CDR3 has 16 amino acids. J was trimmed by 0 bases and V by 4 bases; bases with no gene match: 6. The CDR3 reads CASSWGTASSYNEQFF. DNA for the CDR3: TGTGCCAGCAGCTGGGGGACAGCGAGCTCCTACAATGAGCAGTTCTTC.

The chain uses TRBV29-1 and TRBJ1-1; possible D gene TRBD1, 6 bases. The CDR3 consists of 16 residues. Germline CDR1 SQVTM, CDR2 ANQGSEA. The V end was cut by 0 bases, the J end by 2 bases, with 16 bases between. CDR3 residues: CSVEDQRGGSNTEAFF. The DNA for the CDR3 is TGCAGCGTTGAAGATCAAAGAGGGGGTTCTAACACTGAAGCTTTCTTT.

V is TRBV9 and J is TRBJ1-1; D call uncertain. There are 16 residues in the CDR3. Trimming pared 0 bases from V and 0 bases from J, leaving 12 bases between. Germline V lookup: CDR1 SGDLS, CDR2 YYNGEE. Here the CDR3 reads CASSVVERQLNTEAFF. CDR3 bases: TGTGCCAGCAGCGTAGTGGAGCGGCAACTGAACACTGAAGCTTTCTTT.

The rearrangement joins TRBV28 to TRBJ2-3; D is possibly TRBD1 (6 bases). Germline CDR1 reads MDHEN; CDR2 reads SYDVKM. Trimming shortened V by 6 bases and J by 1 base, and 20 bases separated the two germline ends. This CDR3 contains 17 residues. CDR3 in amino acids: CASSPRTALLGTDTQYF. In DNA form, the CDR3 reads TGTGCCAGCAGCCCTAGGACAGCACTGCTCGGCACAGATACGCAGTATTTT.

The CDR3 sequence: CASRQASYEQYF. CDR3 DNA: TGTGCCAGCAGACAGGCGAGTTACGAGCAGTACTTC. The J gene is TRBJ2-7, the V gene TRBV7-9; D is perhaps TRBD1 (5 bases). This CDR3 has 12 residues. Trimming took off 6 bases at V and 4 bases at J, with 10 bases between the two ends. CDR1 SEHNR and CDR2 FQNEAQ come from the germline V gene (reference sequence).

This chain connects TRBV2 to TRBJ2-3; no firm D call. Deletions cut 4 bases from V and 1 base from J, with 6 bases between. Germline lookup yields CDR1 SNHLY and CDR2 FYNNEI. The CDR3 sequence is 13 residues long. CDR3 sequence: CASSVFGTDTQYF. The CDR3 DNA sequence: TGTGCCAGCAGTGTGTTCGGCACAGATACGCAGTATTTT.

The gene calls are TRBV5-1 and TRBJ2-3; TRBD1 matches 11 bases. Trimming at V came to 5 bases and at J to 4 bases, leaving 6 bases not matched to a gene. The CDR3 runs to 15 residues. Per the germline V gene, CDR1 is SGHRS and CDR2 is YFSETQ. CDR3 coding DNA: TGCGCCAGCAGATGGACAGGGGGCATATCAGATACGCAGTATTTT. Its translation is CASRWTGGISDTQYF.

The chain links TRBV9 to TRBJ2-2; no clear D. The CDR3 spans 16 residues. Germline CDR1 and CDR2: SGDLS and YYNGEE. Trimming took 0 bases from V and 6 from J, leaving 15 bases between them. In DNA, the CDR3 is TGTGCCAGCAGCGTAGGTCCAAAGCCCACCGCCGGGGAGCTGTTTTTT. It is translated as CASSVGPKPTAGELFF.

The chain combines TRBV5-1 with TRBJ2-5, with 11 positions matching TRBD1. V lost 3 bases to trimming and J lost 3 bases; unmatched junction nucleotides: 7. The CDR3 is 16 amino acids. Per the germline V gene, CDR1 is SGHRS and CDR2 is YFSETQ. The CDR3 coding sequence is TGCGCCAGCAGCTCCCGGACAGGGGGCGTCGAAGAGACCCAGTACTTC. Its translation is CASSSRTGGVEETQYF.

This clonotype was counted once. The gene calls are TRBV7-9 and TRBJ2-1; either TRBD1 or TRBD2 may supply D (5 bases each). Germline V gene sequence: CDR1 SEHNR, CDR2 FQNEAQ (reference sequence). The CDR3 runs to 14 residues. The V end was cut by 7 bases, the J end by 8 bases, with 18 bases between. CDR3 in amino acids: CASTRNPRDHEQFF. CDR3 sequence (DNA): TGTGCCAGCACCAGGAACCCGAGGGACCATGAGCAGTTCTTC.

This clonotype appeared a few times. This rearrangement joins TRBV27 to TRBJ2-7, with D hard to call. There are 12 residues in the CDR3. Germline loops: CDR1 MNHEY, CDR2 SMNVEV (reference sequence). The V end was cut by 3 bases, the J end by 6 bases, with 9 bases between. In DNA, the CDR3 is TGTGCCAGCAGTTTGGTGCCGGGCGAGCAGTACTTC. It encodes CASSLVPGEQYF.

This clonotype was seen only a few times. The J gene is TRBJ2-7, the V gene TRBV6-5; TRBD1 is a possible D gene (6 bases). With 0 bases removed from V and 2 bases from J, the gap between germline ends came to 8 bases. The CDR3 length is 14 residues. Germline assignment: CDR1 MNHEY and CDR2 SVGAGI. CDR3 residues: CASSYSRQAYEQYF. CDR3 coding DNA: TGTGCCAGCAGTTACTCGAGACAGGCCTACGAGCAGTACTTC.

This chain connects TRBV12-3 or TRBV12-4 to TRBJ2-6; D unresolved. The length of the CDR3 is 14 residues. V gave up 4 bases and J gave up 0 bases, with 4 bases separating them. The DNA of the CDR3 is TGTGCCAGCAGTTGGACCTCTGGGGCCAACGTCCTGACTTTC. Translated: CASSWTSGANVLTF.

V gene TRBV14 combines with J gene TRBJ2-1; D unclear. From germline, CDR1 is SGHDN and CDR2 FVKESK. The length of the CDR3 is 13 residues. V shed 4 bases and J shed 7 bases, with 11 bases lying between them. The CDR3: CASSPHPANEQFF. The CDR3 DNA reads TGTGCCAGCAGCCCACATCCAGCTAATGAGCAGTTCTTC.

The chain is built from TRBV29-1 and TRBJ2-2; 8 nucleotides match TRBD2. The V gene end was trimmed by 1 base and the J gene end by 6 bases; junction bases not matched to a gene: 10. Germline V gene data show CDR1 as SQVTM and CDR2 as ANQGSEA. The CDR3 runs to 16 residues. The CDR3 DNA sequence: TGCAGCGTTGAAGTTTTCCGGGAGGGCCATGCCGGGGAGCTGTTTTTT. Translating it yields CSVEVFREGHAGELFF.

The rearrangement joins TRBV7-3 to TRBJ2-2; D uncertain. V lost 1 base and J lost 6, with 9 bases in between. Germline CDR1 SGHTA, CDR2 FQGTGA. This CDR3 region has 14 residues. CDR3 bases: TGTGCCAGCAGCTTAAGCCCCGGACCCGGGGAGCTGTTTTTT. It translates to CASSLSPGPGELFF.

The rearrangement joins TRBV2 to TRBJ2-3; D perhaps matches TRBD2 (6 bases). Between the trimmed V and J ends, which lost 7 bases and 2 bases, there was a span of 19 bases. The CDR3 contains 16 residues. Per the germline V gene, CDR1 is SNHLY and CDR2 is FYNNEI. The CDR3 coding sequence is TGTGCCAGCACGCGGATGGCGGGAAGCCCCACAGATACGCAGTATTTT. Its protein product is CASTRMAGSPTDTQYF.

J is TRBJ1-1 and V is TRBV7-9; the D gene is possibly TRBD1 (6 bases). From germline, CDR1 is SEHNR and CDR2 FQNEAQ (reference sequence). CDR3 length equals 15 residues. V was clipped by 5 bases and J by 0 bases, with 13 bases between them. The CDR3 reads CASSPAGGVNTEAFF. The CDR3 region has the DNA TGTGCCAGCAGCCCTGCGGGGGGCGTGAACACTGAAGCTTTCTTT.

This clonotype has just a few counts. The chain couples TRBV29-1 to TRBJ2-7, with a weak D call TRBD1 (6 bases). CDR1 and CDR2 from the germline V gene are SQVTM and ANQGSEA. The ends were cut back, 1 base at V and 0 bases at J, with 7 bases in the middle. CDR3 length equals 13 residues. CDR3 nucleotides: TGCAGCGTTGAAGGACAGGACTCCTACGAGCAGTACTTC. It translates to CSVEGQDSYEQYF.